This T cell receptor (beta chain) was captured in a study of cytomegalovirus exposure and HLA in healthy donors. This CDR3 comprises 13 residues. Per the germline V gene, CDR1 is SEHNR and CDR2 is FQNEAQ (reference sequence). Findings and limits, study-wide: Most of the TCR beta V segments (in an earlier analysis) were productive either about 90% or about 30% of the time. Another analysis was done later, and it associated around 16,000 TCR beta sequences with HLA alleles at 0.05 false discovery rate. TCR beta sequences reportedly predicted most subjects' HLA-A and HLA-B alleles accurately. Relative to equally common others, HLA-associated TCR beta chains showed greater clonal expansion in a later analysis.

13 Jbeta primers and 60 Vbeta primers were used for the PCR. The data were produced by immunoSEQ multiplex PCR, yet TCRdb's version contains in-frame clones alone and is incomplete. The sample yields roughly 130,000 clones, 75% to 90% seen once. Comments on this clone: Its antigen is not known. A read error may produce the germline difference seen at one junction end.

This sequence originates from a male donor in good health and CMV-seronegative. The specimen sequenced was PBMCs. The genes are TRBV7-9 and TRBJ2-7; no firm D call. The CDR3, as DNA: TGTTCCAGCAGCTTAGAAATCCCCCGAGGGCAGTACTTC. Its protein product is CSSSLEIPRGQYF.